This T cell receptor (beta chain) was sequenced in a study of blood T cell repertoires in COVID-19. Background on the study: T cells, B-cell-depleted T cells, or PBMCs provided the cDNA or gDNA that served as material.

Profiling relied on immunoSEQ multiplex PCR, and the TCRdb table lists in-frame clones only, not all of them. The sample carries around 170,000 clones, about 87% recorded once. V trimming: 7 bases; J trimming: 4 bases; junction bases outside the gene matches: 8. The germline gives CDR1 LNHDA, CDR2 SQIVND (reference sequence). The CDR3 sequence is 15 residues long. The clonotype was recovered from a man in his sixties with acute or convalescent COVID-19. The chain has TRBV19 and TRBJ2-1, with 9 positions matching TRBD2. The sequenced material came from peripheral blood. Here the CDR3 reads CASIGGGAVYNEQFF. DNA of the CDR3: TGTGCCAGTATCGGCGGGGGGGCCGTTTACAATGAGCAGTTCTTC.